This is a list of T cell receptor beta chains from one sample in a study of vaccination and CD4 T cells after COVID-19. Their specific antigens are unknown. Each CDR3 protein is one row after TCRdb ran MiXCR on the PCR reads. The table lists approximately 20,000 distinct CDR3 sequences, about 80% of them singletons. Specimen: CD4+ T cells from blood, cultured in vitro, collected after SARS-CoV-2 vaccination. The receptor set was obtained from a human donor who received a COVID-19 vaccine. The CDR3 runs from the conserved cysteine through the conserved F or W. A D gene is named only where the DNA matches it firmly. Some rows mark clone size as missing; the rest say once, few, many or name a class of expanded clone.

CDR3 DNA | CDR3 protein | J gene | D gene | V gene | clone size
TGCAGTGCTAGGCTCGGGACTACGAGCACAGATACGCAGTATTTT | CSARLGTTSTDTQYF | TRBJ2-3 | TRBD2 | TRBV20-1 | -
TGCAGTGCAACTCTAGCGGGGGGGCGCTACGAGCAGTACTTC | CSATLAGGRYEQYF | TRBJ2-7 | TRBD2 | TRBV20-1 | -
TGTGCCATCAGTGATCAGGGTTTCGGAGAGACCCAGTACTTC | CAISDQGFGETQYF | TRBJ2-5 | - | TRBV10-3 | -
TGTGCCTGGAACCCAGGCGGCAATCAGCCCCAGCATTTT | CAWNPGGNQPQHF | TRBJ1-5 | - | TRBV30 | -
TGCAGTGCTGTGGACCGGACTAGCGGGGGGTATGAGACCCAGTACTTC | CSAVDRTSGGYETQYF | TRBJ2-5 | TRBD2 | TRBV20-1 | -
TGCGCCAGCGGAGACGGAGTTTCACCCCTCCACTTT | CASGDGVSPLHF | TRBJ1-6 | - | TRBV10-1 | -
TGTGCCAGCAGTTCGGGACGTCGGGGGCGCGACTATGGCTACACCTTC | CASSSGRRGRDYGYTF | TRBJ1-2 | - | TRBV6-5 | once
TGTGCCAGCACCGACGGACAGGGTAGCAATCAGCCCCAGCATTTT | CASTDGQGSNQPQHF | TRBJ1-5 | TRBD1 | TRBV12-3/TRBV12-4 | -
TGTGCCAGTAGTATAGAGGGGACAGATACTTATGGCTACACCTTC | CASSIEGTDTYGYTF | TRBJ1-2 | TRBD1 | TRBV19 | -
TGTGCCAGCAGCTCGAACAGGGGGACGAACTATGGCTACACCTTC | CASSSNRGTNYGYTF | TRBJ1-2 | TRBD1 | TRBV5-4 | -
TGTGCCAGCAGTGAGGCCGGGACTCAGACCCATGAGCAGTTCTTC | CASSEAGTQTHEQFF | TRBJ2-1 | - | TRBV6-1 | -
TGTGCCAGTAGTATAGCGCCGGGACTAGACCCGGACGGGGAGCTGTTTTTT | CASSIAPGLDPDGELFF | TRBJ2-2 | TRBD2 | TRBV19 | -
TGTGCCAGCAGTTTGGGTTTTGGACAGCCCAATTCACCCCTCCACTTT | CASSLGFGQPNSPLHF | TRBJ1-6 | - | TRBV2 | -
TGCAGTGCTTCGCCTTCTGCGAACACCGGGGAGCTGTTTTTT | CSASPSANTGELFF | TRBJ2-2 | - | TRBV20-1 | -
TGTGCCAGCAGACCCAAACAGGGTCGCGGCACTGAAGCTTTCTTT | CASRPKQGRGTEAFF | TRBJ1-1 | - | TRBV25-1 | -
TGCAGTGCTAGAGTCACCGGGACTAACTCCGGGGAGCTGTTTTTT | CSARVTGTNSGELFF | TRBJ2-2 | TRBD2 | TRBV20-1 | -
TGTGCCAGCAGCTTAGGGACAGGACCGATGAACACTGAAGCTTTCTTT | CASSLGTGPMNTEAFF | TRBJ1-1 | TRBD1 | TRBV11-2 | -
TGTGCCACCAGCAGAGCCCGCTACGACACTACTTCTAACTATGGCTACACCTTC | CATSRARYDTTSNYGYTF | TRBJ1-2 | - | TRBV15 | -
TGTGCCATCAGTGGGGACAGCTTAATGAACACTGAAGCTTTCTTT | CAISGDSLMNTEAFF | TRBJ1-1 | TRBD1 | TRBV10-3 | large
TGTGCCAGCAGCGAACAGCCGGGACAGGGGGCTAACACCTTC | CASSEQPGQGANTF | TRBJ1-2 | TRBD1 | TRBV6-1 | -
TGCGCCAGCAGCCTCGACAGCTCCCAAGAGTCCCAGTACTTC | CASSLDSSQESQYF | TRBJ2-5 | - | TRBV5-1 | once
TGCAGTGCTAGAGAGCCGGGCTCCCATCAGCCCCAGCATTTT | CSAREPGSHQPQHF | TRBJ1-5 | - | TRBV20-1 | -
TGCAGTGCTCCTACTAGCGGGGTCCCCACAGATACGCAGTATTTT | CSAPTSGVPTDTQYF | TRBJ2-3 | TRBD2 | TRBV20-1 | -
TGTGCCAGCAGTTTATACTCCGGGTTTAGGGATACGCAGTATTTT | CASSLYSGFRDTQYF | TRBJ2-3 | - | TRBV27 | once
TGTGCCAGCAGCTTTTACCTCATGGCCGCGTGGGAAGCTTTCTTT | CASSFYLMAAWEAFF | TRBJ1-1 | - | TRBV7-2 | -
TGTGCCTGGAGCCTTTTTAGTCCCGCAAATCAGCCCCAGCATTTT | CAWSLFSPANQPQHF | TRBJ1-5 | - | TRBV30 | -